This T cell receptor (beta chain) was sequenced for a study of blood T cell repertoires in COVID-19. Turning to the study itself: Acute and convalescent COVID-19 specimens originated in the United States, Italy and Spain. PBMCs, B-cell-depleted T cells, or T cells were the source of the cDNA or gDNA that made up the material.

This CDR3 is built from 14 residues. J lost 7 bases, V lost 10 bases, and 7 bases had no gene match. Germline V gene lookup returns CDR1 ENHRY and CDR2 SYGVKD. Per the study methods: Using reference gene primer amplification, nucleated cell counts were estimated. Data came from immunoSEQ multiplex PCR; TCRdb stores just in-frame clones and leaves some out. D and trimming were read from the DNA, whereas the V and J calls and clone size are those reported in that table. The table lists tens of thousands of clones, 90% of them singletons. The receptor was derived from a human donor in a cohort sampled during active COVID-19. The sample comprised peripheral blood. The chain links TRBV10-3 to TRBJ2-1; TRBD2 agrees at 13 bases. DNA for the CDR3: TGTGCCACAAAACTAGCGGGAGGGGGGAATGAGCAGTTCTTC. As protein: CATKLAGGGNEQFF.